Following are 21 T cell receptor beta chains from one sample sequenced in a study of T-cell reconstitution after alpha-beta-depleted transplantation in children (dated by TCRdb to the mid-2010s). Library construction relied on PCR. The instrument given in TCRdb is Illumina HiSeq 2500. To normalize quantification of the TCRbeta repertoire, the TCR libraries were built with molecular barcoding that relied on unique molecular identifiers. TCRdb reworked the public reads: Q25 trimming with fastp, MiXCR clone assembly, productive beta chains retained. CDR3 protein duplicates are merged, each entry listing the most common genes and DNA. This sample is represented by approximately 500,000 distinct CDR3 sequences; 25% to 30% of them were singletons. The ten largest account for under 45% of the sample. The sample's treatment or condition label is to be understood as: allogeneic hematopoietic cell transplantation with graft depleted of TCRalphabeta T cells and CD19 B cells.

The sequencing used PBMCs, collected before TCRalphabeta/CD19-depleted stem cell transplant. All receptors come from a boy under three years old with Wiskott-Aldrich syndrome, due to receive a stem cell transplant.

There are a few counts of this clonotype. This chain uses TRBV7-9 with TRBJ2-1; D might be TRBD2 (5 bases). Germline-derived CDR1 and CDR2 are SEHNR and FQNEAQ (reference sequence). The CDR3 length is 15 residues. V was clipped by 5 bases and J by 5 bases, with 16 bases between them. The CDR3 DNA reads TGTGCCAGCAGCCCGTCGGGATTGAGCAACAATGAGCAGTTCTTC. Its translation: CASSPSGLSNNEQFF.

This clonotype has more than one count but fewer than ten. The rearrangement links TRBV27 to TRBJ2-7; no definite D call. Trimming stripped 2 bases from V and 0 bases from J, with 11 bases between. This CDR3 is 15 amino acids long. Per germline, CDR1 MNHEY and CDR2 SMNVEV (reference sequence). This CDR3 is CASSLQVSSSYEQYF. The CDR3 nucleotides read TGTGCCAGCAGTTTACAGGTTTCAAGCTCCTACGAGCAGTACTTC.

This clonotype was recorded a few times. The chain is built from TRBV29-1 and TRBJ2-2; D is unclear. CDR3 length: 16 residues. Germline V gene sequence: CDR1 SQVTM, CDR2 ANQGSEA. The ends were cut back, 1 base at V and 0 bases at J, with 12 bases in the middle. The CDR3 sequence: CSVEGSRQANTGELFF. CDR3 DNA sequence: TGCAGCGTTGAAGGATCGAGGCAGGCGAACACCGGGGAGCTGTTTTTT.

This clonotype was seen a few times. The CDR3 here is CASSLQSGGLLSGNTIYF. In DNA form, the CDR3 reads TGTGCCAGCAGTTTACAGTCAGGGGGCCTCCTCTCTGGAAACACCATATATTTT. This chain joins TRBV12-3 or TRBV12-4 and TRBJ1-3; 8 bases agree with TRBD1. This CDR3 has 18 amino acids. With V trimmed by 2 bases and J by 0 bases, 9 bases remained unmatched.

The chain carries TRBV27 and TRBJ2-7, with 11 bases lining up with TRBD2. The V segment lost 6 bases and the J segment 6 bases; nucleotides outside the gene matches: 1. Germline V gives CDR1 MNHEY, CDR2 SMNVEV (reference sequence). There are 12 residues in the CDR3. The CDR3 bases are TGTGCCAGCAGGGGACTAGCGGCCGAGCAGTACTTC. It encodes CASRGLAAEQYF.

This chain joins TRBV5-4 and TRBJ1-4; TRBD1 might be the D (6 bases). Germline lookup yields CDR1 SGHNT and CDR2 YYREEE (reference sequence). Trimming took off 2 bases at V and 2 bases at J, with 10 bases between the two ends. This CDR3 has 15 amino acids. The CDR3 region is CASSLNRETNEKLFF. The CDR3 nucleotides are TGTGCCAGCAGCTTAAACAGGGAGACTAATGAAAAACTGTTTTTT.

The genes are TRBV2 and TRBJ2-7; 8 bases are shared with TRBD2. With 7 bases clipped from V and 6 bases from J, the junction kept 8 bases outside the gene matches. The CDR3 has 13 amino acids. Germline V gene sequence: CDR1 SNHLY, CDR2 FYNNEI. CDR3 DNA: TGTGCCAGCACCGCGGGACTAGATCTCGAGCAGTACTTC. Protein product: CASTAGLDLEQYF.

The chain is built from TRBV12-3 or TRBV12-4 and TRBJ2-1, with 9 bases identical to TRBD2. V lost 4 bases, J lost 6 bases, and 10 bases stayed unmatched. The CDR3 covers 16 residues. CDR3 nucleotides: TGTGCCAGCAGTTCTTTTTTAGGAGCGGGAGGCAATGAGCAGTTCTTC. Protein sequence: CASSSFLGAGGNEQFF.

This chain uses TRBV5-1 with TRBJ1-3, with D hard to call. The CDR3 totals 16 residues. CDR1 is SGHRS and CDR2 is YFSETQ in the germline V gene. V lost 5 bases to trimming and J lost 0 bases, with 15 bases between them. CDR3 nucleotides: TGCGCCAGCAGGGTCGGAATTCGGGACTCTGGAAACACCATATATTTT. Translated, it gives CASRVGIRDSGNTIYF.

Only a few counts were recorded for this clonotype. This chain connects TRBV2 to TRBJ2-5, with D tentatively TRBD1 or TRBD2 (5 bases each). Germline V gene data show CDR1 as SNHLY and CDR2 as FYNNEI. This CDR3 region has 13 residues. The V end was cut by 3 bases, the J end by 1 base, with 6 bases between. The CDR3 bases are TGTGCCAGCAGTGAGGGGACCCAAGAGACCCAGTACTTC. Protein product: CASSEGTQETQYF.

The gene calls are TRBV5-1 and TRBJ1-2; 7 bases are shared with TRBD1. The CDR3 sequence is 15 residues long. Germline V gives CDR1 SGHRS, CDR2 YFSETQ. The ends lost 4 bases at V and 2 bases at J; junction bases unmatched: 8. The CDR3 sequence is CASSTLGQLNYGYTF. The CDR3 coding sequence is TGCGCCAGCAGCACCCTGGGACAGCTGAACTATGGCTACACCTTC. The variable domain in full, completed from reference TRBV5-1 and TRBJ1-2, reads KAGVTQTPRYLIKTRGQQVTLSCSPISGHRSVSWYQQTPGQGLQFLFEYFSETQRNKGNFPGRFSGRQFSNSRSEMNVSTLELGDSALYLCASSTLGQLNYGYTFGSGTRLTVV.

This clonotype was seen a handful of times. This chain joins TRBV28 and TRBJ2-2, with D unclear. Germline CDR1 is MDHEN and CDR2 is SYDVKM. V lost 4 bases and J lost 6, with 6 bases in between. The CDR3 has 12 residues. The CDR3 loop reads CASSSLAGELFF. The DNA of the CDR3 is TGTGCCAGCAGTTCTCTCGCCGGGGAGCTGTTTTTT.

The V and J genes are TRBV29-1 and TRBJ1-3, with D unclear. CDR3 length: 15 amino acids. The V and J ends lost 1 base and 0 bases respectively, with 10 bases between them. Germline V gives CDR1 SQVTM, CDR2 ANQGSEA. The CDR3 nucleotides are TGCAGCGTTGAAGGCGGCGGGAGCTCTGGAAACACCATATATTTT. Its protein is CSVEGGGSSGNTIYF.

A few counts support this clonotype. The CDR3 is CASSQTTVNTEAFF. The CDR3 DNA reads as TGCGCCAGCAGCCAGACGACAGTTAACACTGAAGCTTTCTTT. The chain links TRBV5-1 to TRBJ1-1, with D possibly TRBD1 on 5 matching bases. Germline V gives CDR1 SGHRS, CDR2 YFSETQ. The V end lost 4 bases, the J end lost 2 bases, and 12 bases lay between the germline ends. The CDR3 is made up of 14 amino acids.

The rearrangement uses TRBV20-1 and TRBJ1-4; D not certain. Germline CDR1 DFQATT, CDR2 SNEGSKA (reference sequence). The CDR3 runs 12 residues. The V end lost 3 bases, the J end lost 8 bases, and 10 bases lay between the germline ends. In DNA form, the CDR3 reads TGCAGTGCTAGGAACACGGGAGAAAAACTGTTTTTT. This gives the protein CSARNTGEKLFF.

This clonotype appeared a single time. V and J are TRBV20-1 and TRBJ2-1; 13 bases line up with TRBD2. This CDR3 is built from 15 residues. V lost 4 bases, J lost 2 bases, and 2 bases stayed unmatched. Germline CDR1 is DFQATT and CDR2 is SNEGSKA (reference sequence). The CDR3, as DNA: TGCAGTGCTAAAGGACTAGCGGGAGCCTACAATGAGCAGTTCTTC. Translated, it gives CSAKGLAGAYNEQFF.

This clonotype was counted a few times. The V call is TRBV5-6, the J call TRBJ2-3, with 10 bases matching TRBD2. This CDR3 comprises 18 residues. Looked up from germline, CDR1 is SGHDT and CDR2 is YYEEEE. The V segment lost 6 bases and the J segment 2 bases; nucleotides outside the gene matches: 15. CDR3: CASMTLAGGVLNTDTQYF. CDR3 nucleotide sequence: TGTGCCAGCATGACATTAGCGGGAGGTGTCTTGAACACAGATACGCAGTATTTT.

This clonotype was seen a few times. This rearrangement joins TRBV6-4 to TRBJ2-1, with 8 bases matching TRBD1. Germline V gene lookup returns CDR1 MRHNA and CDR2 SNTAGT. Unmatched junction bases numbered 7, after V lost 3 bases and J lost 9 bases. There are 14 residues in the CDR3. CDR3 nucleotide sequence: TGTGCCAGCAGTGAGGCCAGGGGGCTGGGTGAGCAGTTCTTC. Translated, it gives CASSEARGLGEQFF.

In this sample, this clonotype turned up a few times. The J gene is TRBJ2-3, the V gene TRBV20-1, with TRBD1 matching over 11 bases. There are 16 residues in the CDR3. Germline loops: CDR1 DFQATT, CDR2 SNEGSKA (reference sequence). The junction had 7 bases not matched to a gene; V was cut back by 5 bases and J by 0 bases. For the CDR3, the DNA is TGCAGTGCTCGACGGACAGGGGGCCTTAGCACAGATACGCAGTATTTT. The encoded protein is CSARRTGGLSTDTQYF.

V and J are TRBV28 and TRBJ2-5; 7 bases align to TRBD2. Trimming at V came to 4 bases and at J to 5 bases, leaving 10 bases not matched to a gene. In germline, CDR1 is MDHEN, CDR2 SYDVKM. CDR3 length equals 15 residues. The DNA for the CDR3 is TGTGCCAGCAGTTCTTCTAGGGGAGGGTGGGAGACCCAGTACTTC. This codes for CASSSSRGGWETQYF.

The rearrangement joins TRBV11-2 to TRBJ1-6, with 7 bases aligning to TRBD1. Germline CDR1 SGHAT, CDR2 FQNNGV. The CDR3 spans 16 residues. Trimming cost V 5 bases and J 7 bases; bases outside gene matches: 11. CDR3 DNA: TGTGCCAGCAGCCGCCTTACAGGGGAAGGGAATTCACCCCTCCACTTT. Translation: CASSRLTGEGNSPLHF.